A single sample gave rise to the 17 T cell receptor beta chains below, sequenced in a study of shared clonotypes between healthy human individuals. The repertoire was sequenced with immunoSEQ multiplex PCR; TCRdb's copy has only in-frame clones and lacks some. Of roughly 640,000 clones listed, approximately 97% are singletons. Sequenced sample: naive CD4+ T cells sorted from blood. Indicated subset: CD45RA+ positively selected. The receptors stem from a woman younger than 45 in good health.

The chain joins TRBV19 to TRBJ1-6; no clear D. V lost 7 bases and J lost 0, with 16 bases in between. The CDR3 loop spans 17 amino acids. Per the germline V gene, CDR1 is LNHDA and CDR2 is SQIVND (reference sequence). In DNA form, the CDR3 reads TGTGCCAGTAACCTCGGACGATCAACCTCCTATAATTCACCCCTCCACTTT. This sequence encodes CASNLGRSTSYNSPLHF.

The chain employs TRBV27 and TRBJ2-3, with TRBD2 matching over 10 bases. Per the germline V gene, CDR1 is MNHEY and CDR2 is SMNVEV (reference sequence). This CDR3 spans 20 amino acids. V shed 5 bases, J shed 3 bases, and the junction held 20 bases outside the gene matches. The CDR3 DNA sequence: TGTGCCAGCAGTCCAGTCGGGGATGCGCCAGCGGGGGGGAAGACAGATACGCAGTATTTT. This gives the protein CASSPVGDAPAGGKTDTQYF.

The chain combines TRBV5-5 with TRBJ2-7; TRBD1 matches 9 bases. Germline V CDR1 and CDR2: SGHKS, YYEKEE (reference sequence). The ends lost 1 base at V and 4 bases at J; junction bases unmatched: 9. The CDR3 has 16 residues. The CDR3 sequence: CASSLFGTGISYEQYF. The CDR3 DNA is TGTGCCAGCAGCTTGTTCGGGACAGGGATTTCGTACGAGCAGTACTTC.

V usage is TRBV27 and J usage is TRBJ1-4, with D possibly TRBD1 on 5 matching bases. The CDR3 totals 22 residues. Germline values: CDR1 MNHEY, CDR2 SMNVEV (reference sequence). Trimming stripped 5 bases from V and 0 bases from J, with 31 bases between. The DNA for the CDR3 is TGTGCCAGCAGTCTCCCCCGGGGGGTCTACCGAAAGGACCTTGCAACTAATGAAAAACTGTTTTTT. Translation: CASSLPRGVYRKDLATNEKLFF.

The chain carries TRBV28 and TRBJ1-1; D remains unclear. The CDR3 is 15 residues long. The germline V gene encodes CDR1 MDHEN and CDR2 SYDVKM. V was pared by 5 bases and J by 0 bases, with 13 bases between. CDR3 coding DNA: TGTGCCAGCAGTCCCATAGCCAGAATGAACACTGAAGCTTTCTTT. Translating it yields CASSPIARMNTEAFF.

The V and J genes are TRBV7-9 and TRBJ2-1; tentatively, D is TRBD2 (5 bases). V lost 1 base, J lost 4 bases, and 11 bases lay in between. The CDR3 is 15 amino acids. In germline, CDR1 is SEHNR, CDR2 FQNEAQ (reference sequence). CDR3 nucleotides: TGTGCCAGCAGCTTAGGCGGGCAGATTTACAATGAGCAGTTCTTC. Protein: CASSLGGQIYNEQFF.

The rearrangement uses TRBV4-1 and TRBJ1-2; 9 nucleotides match TRBD1. This CDR3 is 17 amino acids long. The germline CDR1 and CDR2 sequences are MGHRA and YSYEKL. The ends lost 0 bases at V and 7 bases at J; junction bases unmatched: 12. CDR3 in amino acids: CASSQDSGTGKGRGYTF. DNA for the CDR3: TGCGCCAGCAGCCAAGATTCGGGGACAGGGAAGGGTCGTGGCTACACCTTC.

The genes are TRBV14 and TRBJ2-1; D remains unclear. Germline values: CDR1 SGHDN, CDR2 FVKESK. The CDR3 is 14 residues long. V was clipped by 0 bases and J by 10 bases, with 13 bases between them. CDR3 in DNA: TGTGCCAGCAGCCAAGATCCGTGGGCTGGAGAGCAGTTCTTC. This gives the protein CASSQDPWAGEQFF. The entire variable domain, with the rest obtained from reference TRBV14 and TRBJ2-1, is as follows: EAGVTQFPSHSVIEKGQTVTLRCDPISGHDNLYWYRRVMGKEIKFLLHFVKESKQDESGMPNNRFLAERTGGTYSTLKVQPAELEDSGVYFCASSQDPWAGEQFFGPGTRLTVL.

The rearrangement joins TRBV28 to TRBJ2-1; maybe TRBD2 (5 bases). This CDR3 region has 15 residues. Trimming shortened V by 5 bases and J by 5 bases, and 16 bases separated the two germline ends. The germline gives CDR1 MDHEN, CDR2 SYDVKM. CDR3 protein: CASSTGGLGNNEQFF. For the CDR3, the DNA is TGTGCCAGCAGTACTGGCGGACTGGGAAACAATGAGCAGTTCTTC.

This chain joins TRBV19 and TRBJ2-3; D gene unclear. Trimming pared 1 base from V and 1 base from J, leaving 12 bases between. This CDR3 is built from 16 residues. The V gene's germline CDR1 is LNHDA and CDR2 SQIVND (reference sequence). The CDR3 coding sequence is TGTGCCAGTAGTATAGCCGGCGGCGGACGCACAGATACGCAGTATTTT. This encodes CASSIAGGGRTDTQYF.

This chain uses TRBV7-9 with TRBJ1-1; no reliable D call. Per germline, CDR1 SEHNR and CDR2 FQNEAQ (reference sequence). V shed 3 bases and J shed 0 bases, with 14 bases lying between them. The CDR3 length is 16 residues. CDR3 DNA sequence: TGTGCCAGCAGCTTGGGTCCGGGCCTAATGAACACTGAAGCTTTCTTT. This encodes CASSLGPGLMNTEAFF.

The chain carries TRBV20-1 and TRBJ2-1; D is uncertain. V lost 0 bases and J 5 bases, leaving 2 bases between the germline ends. The CDR3 runs to 11 residues. Germline CDR1 is DFQATT and CDR2 is SNEGSKA (reference sequence). The CDR3 coding sequence is TGCAGTGCTAGAGATCACAATGAGCAGTTCTTC. Protein product: CSARDHNEQFF.

The V gene is TRBV15, the J gene TRBJ2-7; TRBD2 matches at 13 bases. J was trimmed by 3 bases and V by 5 bases; bases with no gene match: 4. Looked up from germline, CDR1 is LNHNV and CDR2 is YYDKDF (reference sequence). This CDR3 has 15 residues. CDR3 sequence reads: CATSPTSGRYYEQYF. The CDR3 DNA reads TGTGCCACCAGCCCGACTAGCGGGAGGTACTACGAGCAGTACTTC.

The chain uses TRBV7-2 and TRBJ2-1, with D perhaps matching TRBD2 (6 bases). The CDR3 runs 16 residues. Per the germline V gene, CDR1 is SGHTA and CDR2 is FQGNSA. Trimming stripped 2 bases from V and 7 bases from J, with 18 bases between. CDR3: CASSLFQAGTLNEQFF. CDR3 DNA sequence: TGTGCCAGCAGCTTATTTCAGGCTGGGACTTTGAATGAGCAGTTCTTC. Combining the CDR3 with reference TRBV7-2 and TRBJ2-1 gives the whole variable domain GAGVSQSPSNKVTEKGKDVELRCDPISGHTALYWYRQSLGQGLEFLIYFQGNSAPDKSGLPSDRFSAERTGGSVSTLTIQRTQQEDSAVYLCASSLFQAGTLNEQFFGPGTRLTVL.

CDR3 in DNA: TGTGCCAGCAGCTTACGTGACAGAGTCCCCGTATGGGGCTACACCTTC. Translation: CASSLRDRVPVWGYTF. The chain couples TRBV13 to TRBJ1-2, with D possibly matching TRBD1 (5 bases). CDR1 is PRHDT and CDR2 is FYEKMQ in the germline V gene (reference sequence). The CDR3 loop spans 16 amino acids. V was trimmed by 2 bases and J by 8 bases, leaving 21 bases between them.

The gene calls are TRBV7-9 and TRBJ2-1, with 9 bases that match TRBD2. In germline, CDR1 is SEHNR, CDR2 FQNEAQ (reference sequence). V lost 5 bases, J lost 4 bases, and 12 bases stayed unmatched. The CDR3 totals 17 residues. CDR3: CASSHPLQRGDYNEQFF. For the CDR3, the DNA is TGTGCCAGCAGCCACCCCCTCCAGCGGGGGGATTACAATGAGCAGTTCTTC.

The V call is TRBV5-1, the J call TRBJ1-1; D may be TRBD1 (5 bases). From germline, CDR1 is SGHRS and CDR2 YFSETQ. Trimming removed 2 bases from V and 4 bases from J, with 9 bases in between. This CDR3 contains 13 residues. The CDR3 coding sequence is TGCGCCAGCAGCTTACAGGTTTCCACTGAAGCTTTCTTT. This translates into CASSLQVSTEAFF.